This T cell receptor beta chain came from a study of post-analysis software for immune sequencing data. Findings and limits, study-wide: About five TRBV segments occurring more often in patients than controls included TRBV5-6, TRBV5-1 and TRBV20-1.

The library was made from cDNA and included unique molecular identifiers. TCRdb independently ran MiXCR on the PCR reads; one entry per CDR3 protein. The sample has roughly 620,000 distinct CDR3 sequences, around 47% seen once. The CDR3 is 13 amino acids. With V trimmed by 3 bases and J by 5 bases, 6 bases remained unmatched. Germline CDR1 DFQATT, CDR2 SNEGSKA (reference sequence). Points on this clonotype: The antigen is not known.

This chain uses TRBV20-1 with TRBJ1-1; the match to TRBD1 covers 7 bases. The sequenced material came from blood. The TCR was taken from a girl aged 5-17 years with multiple sclerosis. The DNA for the CDR3 is TGCAGTGCTAGGGACCAGGGGGTTACTGAAGCTTTCTTT. It codes for CSARDQGVTEAFF.